The entry below describes one T cell receptor beta chain. Its specificity is not known. The CDR3 end lies 3 residues beyond the end of the read and is filled in from the germline J gene. Method: immunoSEQ multiplex PCR; TCRdb's copy keeps in-frame clones and lacks some. Its listing shows some 52,000 clones. These data originate in a study of Tregs in tolerant kidney transplant recipients. Regarding the study as a whole: Few patients were studied, so findings need validation in larger groups.

This CDR3 is built from 16 residues. V gave up 2 bases and J gave up 4 bases, with 17 bases separating them. Germline values: CDR1 ENHRY, CDR2 SYGVKD. This clonotype was obtained from a human donor who received a combined kidney and bone marrow transplant. The V gene is TRBV10-3, the J gene TRBJ1-2, with D perhaps matching TRBD1 (5 bases). This sample comprised CD4+ T cells from blood, obtained before the transplant. The CDR3 DNA, read in part, is TGTGCCATCAGTGAGGAACATCTCAAGGGGTCCTATGGC. Translating gives CAISEEHLKGSYG. The CDR3 as a whole reads CAISEEHLKGSYGYTF.